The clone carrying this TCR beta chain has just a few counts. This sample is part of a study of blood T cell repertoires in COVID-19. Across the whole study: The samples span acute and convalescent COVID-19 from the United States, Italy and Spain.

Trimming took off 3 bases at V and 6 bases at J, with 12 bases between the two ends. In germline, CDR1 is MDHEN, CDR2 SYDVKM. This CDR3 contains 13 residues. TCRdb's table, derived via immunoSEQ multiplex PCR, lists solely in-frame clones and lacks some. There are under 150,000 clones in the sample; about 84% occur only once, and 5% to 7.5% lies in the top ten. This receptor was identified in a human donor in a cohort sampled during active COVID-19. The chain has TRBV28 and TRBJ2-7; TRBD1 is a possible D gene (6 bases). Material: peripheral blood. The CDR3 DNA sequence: TGTGCCAGCAGTTTGGGGGCTCACCCCGAGCAGTACTTC. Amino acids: CASSLGAHPEQYF.